This T cell receptor (beta chain) was observed in a study of T cell repertoires in cytomegalovirus infection. General observations from the study: CMV-specific TCR beta clonotypes restricted by HLA-C dominated the ex vivo response. Cumulative frequency (of public TCR beta family members) identified carriers of CMV plus the relevant HLA.

TCRdb passed the reads through MiXCR, listing each CDR3 protein once. The sample holds under 850,000 distinct CDR3 sequences, under 40% seen once. As regards this clonotype: Its antigen is not identified.

The specimen sequenced was PBMCs. The origin of this receptor is a human donor in good health (CMV status not recorded). Some clones in this sample may be carry-over from other donors' samples.

Written as DNA, the CDR3 is TGTGCCAGCAGCCCCGGGGACTTGGGCAATCAGCCCCAGCATTTT. Protein: CASSPGDLGNQPQHF. The V gene is TRBV7-9, the J gene TRBJ1-5, with D perhaps matching TRBD1 (5 bases). Trimming removed 5 bases at V and 2 bases at J, with 13 bases between. The length of the CDR3 is 15 residues. Germline-derived CDR1 and CDR2 are SEHNR and FQNEAQ (reference sequence).